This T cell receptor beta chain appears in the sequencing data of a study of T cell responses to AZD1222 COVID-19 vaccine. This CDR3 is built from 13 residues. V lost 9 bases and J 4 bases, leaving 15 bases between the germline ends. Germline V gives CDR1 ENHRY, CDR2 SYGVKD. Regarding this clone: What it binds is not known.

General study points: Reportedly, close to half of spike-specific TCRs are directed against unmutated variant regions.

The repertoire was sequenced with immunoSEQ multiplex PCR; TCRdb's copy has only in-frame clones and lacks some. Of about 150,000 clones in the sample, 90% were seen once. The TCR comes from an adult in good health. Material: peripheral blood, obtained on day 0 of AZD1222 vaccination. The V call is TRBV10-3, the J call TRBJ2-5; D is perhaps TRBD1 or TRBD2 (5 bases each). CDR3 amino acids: CAINGGGGETQYF. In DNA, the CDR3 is TGTGCCATTAATGGGGGTGGGGGAGAGACCCAGTACTTC.